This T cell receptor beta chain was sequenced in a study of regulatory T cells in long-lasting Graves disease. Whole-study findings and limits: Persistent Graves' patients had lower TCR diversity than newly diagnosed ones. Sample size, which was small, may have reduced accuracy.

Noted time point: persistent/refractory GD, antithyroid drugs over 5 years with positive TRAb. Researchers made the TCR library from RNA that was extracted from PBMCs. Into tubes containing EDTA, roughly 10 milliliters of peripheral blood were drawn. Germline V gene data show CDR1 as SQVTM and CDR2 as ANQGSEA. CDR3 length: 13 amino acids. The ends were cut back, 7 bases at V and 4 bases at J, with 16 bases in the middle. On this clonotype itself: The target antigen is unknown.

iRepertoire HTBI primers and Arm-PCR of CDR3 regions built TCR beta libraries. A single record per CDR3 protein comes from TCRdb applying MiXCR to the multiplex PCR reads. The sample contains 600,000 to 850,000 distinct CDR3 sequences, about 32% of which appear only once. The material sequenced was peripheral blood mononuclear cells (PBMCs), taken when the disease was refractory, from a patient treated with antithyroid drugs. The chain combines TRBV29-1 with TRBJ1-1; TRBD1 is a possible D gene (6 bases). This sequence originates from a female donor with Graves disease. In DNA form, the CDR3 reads TGCAGCGCAAGACAGGACCCGGTCACTGAAGCTTTCTTT. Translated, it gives CSARQDPVTEAFF.